This TCR beta chain was recorded in a study of T cell clonality in common variable immunodeficiency. Study outcomes and limitations: Fewer deletions and N-nucleotide insertions were reportedly seen in common variable immunodeficiency TCR beta sequences.

This clone appeared many times. The antigen remains undetermined. The read comes to an end 3 residues before the CDR3 does, leaving the germline J gene to fill in the end. The assay was immunoSEQ multiplex PCR, and TCRdb's table has in-frame clones only and misses some. Captured here are about 33,000 clones, none seen once; the top ten comprise approximately 6.5%. Germline V gives CDR1 SNHLY, CDR2 FYNNEI. The CDR3 is 15 amino acids. The J segment lost 7 bases and the V segment lost 5 bases, leaving 7 bases of the junction unmatched. The chain recombines TRBV2 with TRBJ1-4, with 10 nucleotides matching TRBD1. Sequenced: peripheral blood mononuclear cells. The clonotype comes from a human donor with common variable immunodeficiency. CDR3 amino acids: CASSPRQGAFEKLFF. The DNA read from the CDR3 is TGTGCCAGCAGTCCCCGACAGGGGGCATTTGAAAAA.